Shown below are 23 T cell receptor beta chains from a single sample sequenced in a study of blood T cell repertoires in COVID-19. Profiled with immunoSEQ multiplex PCR; TCRdb holds only in-frame clones, not every one. In the table there are about 230,000 clones, roughly 80% of which are singletons. Input material: peripheral blood. The receptors here all came from a woman at least 80 years old with acute or convalescent COVID-19.

The chain is built from TRBV12-3 or TRBV12-4 and TRBJ1-6; D call uncertain. V shed 7 bases and J shed 8 bases, with 12 bases lying between them. This CDR3 spans 13 amino acids. The CDR3 loop reads CASNFMRDSPLHF. Here the CDR3 DNA reads TGTGCCAGCAATTTTATGAGGGATTCACCCCTCCACTTT.

The rearrangement links TRBV3-1 (or the pseudogene TRBV3-2) to TRBJ1-6; 8 bases line up with TRBD1. The germline gives CDR1 LGHDT, CDR2 YNNKEL (reference sequence). V trimming: 2 bases; J trimming: 10 bases; junction bases outside the gene matches: 1. CDR3 length equals 13 residues. The CDR3 is CASSQPGGSPLHF. In DNA form, the CDR3 reads TGTGCCAGCAGCCAACCAGGGGGCTCACCCCTCCACTTT.

CDR3 in amino acids: CASSRRSGQGYFSNQPQHF. CDR3 DNA: TGTGCCAGTAGTAGGAGATCTGGACAGGGATATTTTAGCAATCAGCCCCAGCATTTT. V and J are TRBV19 and TRBJ1-5; 8 bases fit TRBD1. Per the germline V gene, CDR1 is LNHDA and CDR2 is SQIVND (reference sequence). The CDR3 has 19 residues. V dropped 4 bases and J dropped 0; count of bases not matched to a gene: 14.

The J gene is TRBJ2-7, the V gene TRBV28; TRBD2 aligns across 8 bases. V lost 4 bases to trimming and J lost 0 bases; unmatched junction nucleotides: 11. This CDR3 is 17 amino acids long. Germline V gives CDR1 MDHEN, CDR2 SYDVKM. CDR3 DNA: TGTGCCAGCAGTTCAAGTTTCCGGGGGGGCCTCTCCTACGAGCAGTACTTC. This encodes CASSSSFRGGLSYEQYF.

The rearrangement joins TRBV9 to TRBJ2-3, with 8 bases that match TRBD2. Germline V gene lookup returns CDR1 SGDLS and CDR2 YYNGEE. This CDR3 is built from 15 residues. V shed 4 bases, J shed 2 bases, and the junction held 6 bases outside the gene matches. The CDR3 nucleotides read TGTGCCAGCAGCCCATTAGCGGGGTTCACAGATACGCAGTATTTT. Residues: CASSPLAGFTDTQYF.

J is TRBJ2-3 and V is TRBV5-4; weak D call: TRBD2 (6 bases). The V end lost 1 base, the J end lost 1 base, and 10 bases lay between the germline ends. Germline loops: CDR1 SGHNT, CDR2 YYREEE (reference sequence). The CDR3 totals 15 residues. The CDR3 DNA reads as TGTGCCAGCAGCTTGTTGGCTAGCGGCACAGATACGCAGTATTTT. It encodes CASSLLASGTDTQYF. Together with reference TRBV5-4 and TRBJ2-3, the CDR3 gives the full variable domain: ETGVTQSPTHLIKTRGQQVTLRCSSQSGHNTVSWYQQALGQGPQFIFQYYREEENGRGNFPPRFSGLQFPNYSSELNVNALELDDSALYLCASSLLASGTDTQYFGPGTRLTVL.

This clone has more than one count but fewer than ten. The chain joins TRBV5-6 to TRBJ2-7; D may be TRBD2 (6 bases). V was cut by 4 bases and J by 5 bases, with 19 bases left in between. The CDR3 consists of 15 residues. Looked up from germline, CDR1 is SGHDT and CDR2 is YYEEEE. The CDR3 nucleotides read TGTGCCAGCAGCCTGGGAGTGGGGGGTGGCCACGAGCAGTACTTC. It encodes CASSLGVGGGHEQYF.

The chain combines TRBV11-2 with TRBJ2-2; D is unclear. The CDR3 spans 14 residues. Trimming removed 6 bases at V and 5 bases at J, with 13 bases between. The germline gives CDR1 SGHAT, CDR2 FQNNGV. Here the CDR3 DNA reads TGTGCCAGCAGTCCCAGAAGCGAAACCGGGGAGCTGTTTTTT. Protein: CASSPRSETGELFF.

The CDR3 is CASSEATGTGTNVLTF. The CDR3 coding sequence is TGTGCCAGCAGTGAAGCAACCGGGACAGGGACCAACGTCCTGACTTTC. The V and J genes are TRBV2 and TRBJ2-6; 9 nucleotides match TRBD1. CDR1 SNHLY and CDR2 FYNNEI come from the germline V gene. J was trimmed by 8 bases and V by 0 bases; bases with no gene match: 5. The CDR3 runs to 16 residues.

The DNA of the CDR3 is TGCGCCAGCAGCTTGGGGGGACTACAACAAGAGACCCAGTACTTC. The encoded protein is CASSLGGLQQETQYF. The V call is TRBV5-1, the J call TRBJ2-5; 7 bases agree with TRBD2. Germline V gene sequence: CDR1 SGHRS, CDR2 YFSETQ. J was trimmed by 2 bases and V by 0 bases; bases with no gene match: 4. The length of the CDR3 is 15 residues.

This chain connects TRBV19 to TRBJ1-5; TRBD1 agrees at 9 bases. Germline CDR1 is LNHDA and CDR2 is SQIVND (reference sequence). This CDR3 is built from 15 residues. With V trimmed by 1 base and J by 3 bases, 1 base remained unmatched. For the CDR3, the DNA is TGTGCCAGTAGTATAGGGGACAGGGTCAATCAGCCCCAGCATTTT. It encodes CASSIGDRVNQPQHF. The variable domain in full, with the rest retrieved from reference TRBV19 and TRBJ1-5, is DGGITQSPKYLFRKEGQNVTLSCEQNLNHDAMYWYRQDPGQGLRLIYYSQIVNDFQKGDIAEGYSVSREKKESFPLTVTSAQKNPTAFYLCASSIGDRVNQPQHFGDGTRLSIL.

This clone was counted once. The chain uses TRBV10-3 and TRBJ2-7; 9 bases map to TRBD1. V gave up 5 bases and J gave up 3 bases; unmatched junction bases: 8. Germline CDR1 reads ENHRY; CDR2 reads SYGVKD. The CDR3 has 15 amino acids. CDR3 protein: CAISTGQGRGYEQYF. The CDR3 DNA reads as TGTGCCATCAGTACTGGACAGGGGAGAGGCTACGAGCAGTACTTC.

This chain links TRBV6-5 with TRBJ2-4; weak D call: TRBD2 (5 bases). Germline CDR1 reads MNHEY; CDR2 reads SVGAGI. Trimming pared 5 bases from V and 5 bases from J, leaving 13 bases between. This CDR3 spans 14 amino acids. This CDR3 is CASSQDHGENIQYF. The CDR3 DNA is TGTGCCAGCAGTCAGGACCACGGGGAAAACATTCAGTACTTC.

The chain uses TRBV11-3 and TRBJ2-1; 9 bases are a match to TRBD2. The germline V gene has CDR1 SGHNT and CDR2 YENEEA. The J segment lost 8 bases and the V segment lost 2 bases, leaving 13 bases of the junction unmatched. The CDR3 is made up of 17 amino acids. CDR3 bases: TGTGCCAGCAGCTTATCCCTTGGGACTAGCATGAGCCATGAGCAGTTCTTC. It codes for CASSLSLGTSMSHEQFF.

The V gene is TRBV2, the J gene TRBJ1-1; D not resolved. CDR3 size: 14 residues. V shed 6 bases and J shed 1 base, with 12 bases lying between them. Germline CDR1 SNHLY, CDR2 FYNNEI. Written as DNA, the CDR3 is TGTGCCAGCAGACGGGAGAATCCGAACACTGAAGCTTTCTTT. Its protein product is CASRRENPNTEAFF.

There are a few counts of this clone. This chain links TRBV20-1 with TRBJ1-6; D is unresolved. The length of the CDR3 is 13 residues. Germline values: CDR1 DFQATT, CDR2 SNEGSKA (reference sequence). Trimming cost V 3 bases and J 7 bases, with 10 bases left between them. DNA for the CDR3: TGCAGTGCTAGTCTCACAGTGAATTCACCCCTCCACTTT. Protein sequence: CSASLTVNSPLHF.

This clone was detected only a few times. The J gene is TRBJ2-7, the V gene TRBV10-3; D ambiguous. The length of the CDR3 is 11 residues. Germline values: CDR1 ENHRY, CDR2 SYGVKD. Trimming took 3 bases from V and 4 from J, leaving 4 bases between them. The CDR3 bases are TGTGCCATCAGTGACACATACGAGCAGTACTTC. Encoded protein: CAISDTYEQYF.

This chain connects TRBV3-1 (or the pseudogene TRBV3-2) to TRBJ2-7; TRBD2 might be the D (5 bases). The germline V gene encodes CDR1 LGHDT and CDR2 YNNKEL (reference sequence). The germline V and J ends were trimmed by 6 bases and 11 bases, with 14 bases remaining between them. CDR3 length: 11 residues. CDR3 DNA: TGTGCCAGCAGACACCGGGGTGAGGAGTACTTC. Amino acids: CASRHRGEEYF.

The rearrangement links TRBV5-4 to TRBJ2-5; the D gene is possibly TRBD1 (5 bases). In germline, CDR1 is SGHNT, CDR2 YYREEE (reference sequence). This CDR3 spans 15 amino acids. Trimming took 4 bases from V and 4 from J, leaving 17 bases between them. The DNA of the CDR3 is TGTGCCAGCAGCCCTCCAGGGTTTTCCCGAGAGACCCAGTACTTC. Translating gives CASSPPGFSRETQYF.

The J gene is TRBJ2-2, the V gene TRBV28; 8 bases line up with TRBD2. CDR1 and CDR2 from the germline V gene are MDHEN and SYDVKM. V lost 8 bases and J lost 7; bases outside the gene matches: 6. The CDR3 loop spans 13 amino acids. The DNA of the CDR3 is TGTGCCAGCGACGGGACTAGTTACGGGGAGCTGTTTTTT. This encodes CASDGTSYGELFF.

The chain uses TRBV18 and TRBJ1-4, with D maybe TRBD1 (6 bases). V lost 6 bases and J lost 0, with 14 bases in between. Germline CDR1 KGHSH, CDR2 LQKENI. CDR3 length: 16 residues. The CDR3 spells CASSRNRDPTNEKLFF. Written as DNA, the CDR3 is TGTGCCAGCTCTCGTAACAGGGACCCAACTAATGAAAAACTGTTTTTT.

The chain joins TRBV7-2 to TRBJ1-1; unclear D gene. The ends were cut back, 6 bases at V and 1 base at J, with 18 bases in the middle. The CDR3 spans 16 residues. CDR1 and CDR2 from the germline V gene are SGHTA and FQGNSA. The DNA of the CDR3 is TGTGCCAGCAGTCCCTTCTCCACCGGCGGGAACACTGAAGCTTTCTTT. Its translation is CASSPFSTGGNTEAFF.

The chain is built from TRBV9 and TRBJ1-5; TRBD1 is a possible D gene (6 bases). CDR3 length: 15 amino acids. V shed 4 bases and J shed 0 bases, with 11 bases lying between them. Per germline, CDR1 SGDLS and CDR2 YYNGEE. CDR3 protein: CASSRTVDSNQPQHF. Here the CDR3 DNA reads TGTGCCAGCAGCAGGACAGTAGATAGCAATCAGCCCCAGCATTTT.